This TCR beta chain was recovered during a study of technical replicates of blood from a handful of donors. Clones were sequenced by immunoSEQ multiplex PCR, and TCRdb holds only the in-frame ones, with some missing. The sample comprises about 100,000 clones, 90% to 95% of which are singletons, and roughly 0.24% rests with the top ten. V was clipped by 0 bases and J by 1 base, with 7 bases between them. This CDR3 region has 14 residues. From germline, CDR1 is SGHNT and CDR2 YYREEE (reference sequence). This rearrangement joins TRBV5-4 to TRBJ1-2; TRBD1 might be the D (5 bases). The sample consisted of T cells isolated from PBMCs. The receptor comes from a human donor in good health. In DNA, the CDR3 is TGTGCCAGCAGCTTGGTCCAGGGTAACTATGGCTACACCTTC. This encodes CASSLVQGNYGYTF. The full variable domain, rest sourced from reference TRBV5-4 and TRBJ1-2, is ETGVTQSPTHLIKTRGQQVTLRCSSQSGHNTVSWYQQALGQGPQFIFQYYREEENGRGNFPPRFSGLQFPNYSSELNVNALELDDSALYLCASSLVQGNYGYTFGSGTRLTVV.